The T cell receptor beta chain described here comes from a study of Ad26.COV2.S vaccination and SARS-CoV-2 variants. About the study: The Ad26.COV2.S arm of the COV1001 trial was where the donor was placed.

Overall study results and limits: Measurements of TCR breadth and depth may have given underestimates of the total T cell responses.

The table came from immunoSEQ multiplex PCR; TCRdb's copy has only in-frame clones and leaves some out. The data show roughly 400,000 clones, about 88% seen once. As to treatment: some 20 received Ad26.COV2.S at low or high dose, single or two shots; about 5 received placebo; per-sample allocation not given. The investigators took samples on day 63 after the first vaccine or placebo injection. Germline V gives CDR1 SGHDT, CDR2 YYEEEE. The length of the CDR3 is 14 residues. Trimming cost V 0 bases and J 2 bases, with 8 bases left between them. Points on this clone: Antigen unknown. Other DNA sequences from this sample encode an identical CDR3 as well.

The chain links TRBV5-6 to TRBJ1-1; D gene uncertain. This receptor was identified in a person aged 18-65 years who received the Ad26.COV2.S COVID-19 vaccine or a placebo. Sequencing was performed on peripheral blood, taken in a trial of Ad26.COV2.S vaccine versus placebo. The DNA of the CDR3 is TGTGCCAGCAGCTTGGGAGGGCGTAACACTGAAGCTTTCTTT. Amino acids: CASSLGGRNTEAFF.